These T cell receptor beta chains were read from a single sample in a study of T cell changes during pregnancy in multiple sclerosis. The table came from immunoSEQ multiplex PCR; TCRdb's copy has only in-frame clones and leaves some out. The sample carries 75,000 to 100,000 clones, less than 95% recorded once. The starting material was peripheral blood, obtained in the second trimester of pregnancy. The receptor set was obtained from a female donor in good health, enrolled as a control in a pregnancy study. The CDR3 runs from the conserved cysteine through the conserved F or W. D genes are given only for firm matches. Size tells how often a clone was seen (once, few, many) or the class of an expanded clone, and some rows leave it out.

CDR3 protein	CDR3 DNA	D gene	clone size	J gene	V gene
CAWSVGLAGDEQFF	TGTGCCTGGAGTGTTGGGCTAGCGGGAGATGAGCAGTTCTTC	TRBD2	-	TRBJ2-1	TRBV30
CASSHQREPSYEQYF	TGCGCCAGCAGCCATCAGCGGGAGCCTTCTTACGAGCAGTACTTC	TRBD2	once	TRBJ2-7	TRBV4-3
CASSPRTGSTDTQYF	TGTGCCAGCTCACCCCGGACAGGCTCGACAGATACGCAGTATTTT	TRBD1	-	TRBJ2-3	TRBV18
CASSEADTGKSPLHF	TGTGCCAGCAGTGAAGCGGACACAGGGAAGTCACCCCTCCACTTT	-	-	TRBJ1-6	TRBV6-1
CASSIRQGRYEQYF	TGTGCCAGCAGTATAAGACAGGGGCGGTACGAGCAGTACTTC	TRBD1	-	TRBJ2-7	TRBV27
CASSLGIQGAWETQYF	TGTGCCAGCAGCTTAGGGATACAGGGGGCATGGGAGACCCAGTACTTC	TRBD1	-	TRBJ2-5	TRBV7-2
CASSFRWGGQNSPLHF	TGCGCCAGCAGCTTCCGGTGGGGGGGGCAGAATTCACCCCTCCACTTT	-	-	TRBJ1-6	TRBV5-1
CASSPPPRSVPTYEQYF	TGTGCCAGCAGTCCCCCCCCGCGGAGCGTACCAACCTACGAGCAGTACTTC	-	-	TRBJ2-7	TRBV28
CASSLQTQSYEQYF	TGCGCCAGCAGCCTGCAGACACAGTCCTACGAGCAGTACTTC	-	-	TRBJ2-7	TRBV4-3
CASSLMSQALEAFF	TGTGCCAGCAGCTTAATGAGCCAGGCGCTTGAAGCTTTCTTT	-	-	TRBJ1-1	TRBV11-2
CASSLQTRGLGEKLFF	TGTGCCAGCAGCTTACAAACAAGGGGTTTGGGAGAAAAACTGTTTTTT	-	-	TRBJ1-4	TRBV7-2
CASSLTTGTGNTGELFF	TGTGCCAGCAGCTTGACGACCGGGACAGGGAACACCGGGGAGCTGTTTTTT	TRBD1	-	TRBJ2-2	TRBV7-9
CATSPEDRREAFF	TGTGCCACCAGCCCCGAGGACAGGAGGGAAGCTTTCTTT	TRBD1	once	TRBJ1-1	TRBV19
CATSRDGLAGRETQYF	TGTGCCACCAGCAGAGATGGACTAGCGGGACGGGAGACCCAGTACTTC	TRBD2	once	TRBJ2-5	TRBV15
CASSPDKGATETQYF	TGTGCCAGCTCACCAGATAAGGGGGCGACAGAGACCCAGTACTTC	TRBD1	-	TRBJ2-5	TRBV18
CASSSSSGGANEQFF	TGCGCCAGCAGTTCAAGCAGCGGGGGGGCCAATGAGCAGTTCTTC	TRBD2	once	TRBJ2-1	TRBV5-1
CASSYRQVENTEAFF	TGTGCCAGTAGTTATAGACAGGTCGAAAACACTGAAGCTTTCTTT	-	-	TRBJ1-1	TRBV19
CAWSVRAGGTDTQYF	TGTGCCTGGAGTGTACGAGCGGGGGGCACAGATACGCAGTATTTT	TRBD2	once	TRBJ2-3	TRBV30
CASSQDQGGGDTDTQYF	TGTGCCAGCAGCCAAGACCAGGGCGGGGGTGACACAGATACGCAGTATTTT	TRBD2	-	TRBJ2-3	TRBV14
CATVTGGLNQPQHF	TGTGCCACCGTGACGGGAGGTCTCAATCAGCCCCAGCATTTT	-	-	TRBJ1-5	TRBV6-5
CASSRDRGDGYTF	TGTGCCAGCAGCCGAGACAGGGGAGATGGCTACACCTTC	TRBD1	-	TRBJ1-2	TRBV7-8
CASSTAEFYGYTF	TGTGCCAGCAGTACAGCGGAATTCTATGGCTACACCTTC	-	-	TRBJ1-2	TRBV9
CASSSRAGGGGNEQYF	TGTGCCAGTAGTTCCCGAGCTGGGGGGGGAGGCAACGAGCAGTACTTC	TRBD2	-	TRBJ2-7	TRBV19
CASSSQGLSNQPQHF	TGTGCCAGCAGCTCACAGGGCCTGAGCAATCAGCCCCAGCATTTT	-	-	TRBJ1-5	TRBV6-5
CASSQEDWGDTEAFF	TGCGCCAGCAGCCAAGAGGATTGGGGCGATACTGAAGCTTTCTTT	-	-	TRBJ1-1	TRBV4-3
CASIRDRGQDTQYF	TGTGCCAGCATCCGGGACAGGGGCCAGGATACGCAGTATTTT	TRBD1	-	TRBJ2-3	TRBV2
CASRAGGGIEKLFF	TGCGCCAGCCGAGCCGGGGGGGGGATCGAAAAACTGTTTTTT	-	-	TRBJ1-4	TRBV10-2
CSVFGSGTGELFF	TGCAGCGTTTTTGGGTCGGGGACCGGGGAGCTGTTTTTT	-	-	TRBJ2-2	TRBV29-1
CASSKAGVYEQYF	TGTGCCAGCAGCAAAGCCGGAGTATACGAGCAGTACTTC	-	-	TRBJ2-7	TRBV14
CASSSPGQGWHGYTF	TGTGCCAGCAGCTCCCCTGGACAGGGATGGCATGGCTACACCTTC	TRBD1	-	TRBJ1-2	TRBV7-2
CASSPPGQRILTLHF	TGTGCCAGCAGCCCCCCGGGACAGAGAATATTGACCCTCCACTTT	TRBD1	-	TRBJ1-6	TRBV7-8
CASSVKGTGASDTQYF	TGTGCCAGCAGTGTGAAAGGGACAGGGGCGTCAGATACGCAGTATTTT	TRBD1	-	TRBJ2-3	TRBV9
CASSIVGRGTYEQYF	TGTGCCAGTAGTATAGTCGGGAGAGGAACCTACGAGCAGTACTTC	-	-	TRBJ2-7	TRBV19
CASSLGGGSQPQHF	TGCGCCAGCAGCTTGGGAGGGGGCAGTCAGCCCCAGCATTTT	TRBD1	-	TRBJ1-5	TRBV5-1
CASSAIQGHYGYTF	TGCGCCAGCAGCGCCATACAGGGACACTATGGCTACACCTTC	-	-	TRBJ1-2	TRBV5-1
CASSPEWTQYF	TGTGCCAGCAGCCCAGAATGGACCCAGTACTTC	-	-	TRBJ2-5	TRBV7-8
CSALLDRVNQPQHF	TGCAGCGCCCTACTCGACAGGGTCAACCAGCCCCAGCATTTT	TRBD1	-	TRBJ1-5	TRBV29-1
CASSEWRGRDEAFF	TGTGCCAGCAGTGAATGGAGGGGGCGGGATGAAGCTTTCTTT	TRBD1	-	TRBJ1-1	TRBV6-1